This TCR beta chain was captured by sequencing in a study of yellow fever vaccine responses in identical twins. TCRdb re-derived calls from the RT-PCR reads in MiXCR, one entry per CDR3 protein. The table records thousands of distinct CDR3 sequences, approximately 90% of them present only once. This CDR3 spans 13 amino acids. V dropped 7 bases and J dropped 7 bases, with 13 bases sitting between them. The material sequenced was T cells from blood (PBMCs), unsorted or a sorted subset (not recorded which), taken before or after yellow fever vaccination (not recorded which). This TCR came from a young woman who received the yellow fever vaccine. The J gene is TRBJ1-4, the V gene TRBV23-1, with D possibly being TRBD1 (5 bases). TRBV23-1 is given ORF status, its function remaining uncertain. The CDR3, as DNA: TGCGCCAGCACAGGGTTTAAGGGTGAAAAACTGTTTTTT. Encoded protein: CASTGFKGEKLFF.